This entry lists 26 T cell receptor beta chains sequenced from one sample in a study of T cell responses to AZD1222 COVID-19 vaccine. Assay: immunoSEQ multiplex PCR; the TCRdb copy retains only in-frame clones and omits some. This sample carries about 140,000 clones, roughly 91% of them seen once, and the ten largest clones take 7.5% to 9.5%. The sequencing here drew on peripheral blood, taken on day 0 of AZD1222 vaccination. These receptors came from an adult in good health.

J is TRBJ2-2 and V is TRBV6-6, with D hard to call. The V gene's germline CDR1 is MNHNY and CDR2 SVGAGI (reference sequence). This CDR3 is built from 16 residues. Trimming pared 5 bases from V and 0 bases from J, leaving 13 bases between. CDR3 sequence: CASSRTGRTNTGELFF. The CDR3 DNA reads TGTGCCAGCAGTCGAACCGGACGGACGAACACCGGGGAGCTGTTTTTT.

The genes are TRBV25-1 and TRBJ1-2; TRBD1 aligns across 8 bases. Germline V gene sequence: CDR1 MGHDK, CDR2 SYGVNS. The CDR3 extends over 14 amino acids. J gave up 4 bases and V 3 bases, and 4 bases lay outside the gene matches. The DNA of the CDR3 is TGTGCCAGCAGTGACTGGACAGGGCCCTATGGCTACACCTTC. This gives the protein CASSDWTGPYGYTF.

V and J are TRBV5-1 and TRBJ2-2, with a possible D match to TRBD1 (6 bases). Looked up from germline, CDR1 is SGHRS and CDR2 is YFSETQ. CDR3 size: 15 residues. V was pared by 3 bases and J by 0 bases, with 9 bases between. The CDR3: CASSSDSPNTGELFF. CDR3 nucleotide sequence: TGCGCCAGCAGCTCGGACAGTCCGAACACCGGGGAGCTGTTTTTT.

The chain links TRBV4-2 to TRBJ1-2, with unresolved D. CDR1 LGHNA and CDR2 YNFKEQ come from the germline V gene. V lost 7 bases and J 8 bases, leaving 20 bases between the germline ends. CDR3 length: 14 residues. The CDR3 DNA is TGTGCCAGCACCCGCGGGGTATGGGTTGAGGGCTACACCTTC. Its protein product is CASTRGVWVEGYTF.

The CDR3 protein is CASSFSIVNTGELFF. In nucleotides, the CDR3 is TGTGCCAGCAGTTTCTCCATCGTGAACACCGGGGAGCTGTTTTTT. J is TRBJ2-2 and V is TRBV27; D is unresolved. The germline V and J ends were trimmed by 3 bases and 1 base, with 9 bases remaining between them. CDR1 is MNHEY and CDR2 is SMNVEV in the germline V gene (reference sequence). CDR3 length: 15 amino acids.

The count of this clone is one. The V gene is TRBV28, the J gene TRBJ1-1; 7 nucleotides line up with TRBD1. The germline V gene has CDR1 MDHEN and CDR2 SYDVKM. V was clipped by 4 bases and J by 4 bases; unmatched bases: 9. The CDR3 is 15 residues long. CDR3 sequence (DNA): TGTGCCAGCAGTTCCCAATGGACAGGCATCACTGAAGCTTTCTTT. It codes for CASSSQWTGITEAFF.

J is TRBJ2-7 and V is TRBV1; TRBD1 reflects the table's D call only, with no check against the DNA. TRBV1 is a recognized pseudogene. The CDR3 is 18 amino acids. For the CDR3, the DNA is TGCACCAGCAGCCAAGATGGGACAGGGTTAGGTTCGTGGAACGAGCAGTACTTC. Protein: CTSSQDGTGLGSWNEQYF.

This clone was detected only once. The chain joins TRBV9 to TRBJ2-2, with a possible D match to TRBD2 (7 bases). Germline V CDR1 and CDR2: SGDLS, YYNGEE. Trimming stripped 0 bases from V and 3 bases from J, with 9 bases between. The CDR3 is made up of 15 amino acids. CDR3 in amino acids: CASSVAGGHTGELFF. The DNA for the CDR3 is TGTGCCAGCAGCGTAGCCGGGGGGCACACCGGGGAGCTGTTTTTT.

The genes are TRBV5-5 and TRBJ1-2; maybe TRBD1 (6 bases). Germline V gene lookup returns CDR1 SGHKS and CDR2 YYEKEE (reference sequence). V lost 2 bases to trimming and J lost 1 base, with 12 bases between them. There are 15 residues in the CDR3. The CDR3 region has the DNA TGTGCCAGCAGCTTAGGACAGCTAAATAACTATGGCTACACCTTC. Translated, it gives CASSLGQLNNYGYTF. Full variable domain (rest looked up from reference TRBV5-5 and TRBJ1-2): DAGVTQSPTHLIKTRGQQVTLRCSPISGHKSVSWYQQVLGQGPQFIFQYYEKEERGRGNFPDRFSARQFPNYSSELNVNALLLGDSALYLCASSLGQLNNYGYTFGSGTRLTVV.

The gene calls are TRBV7-9 and TRBJ2-2, with 7 bases fitting TRBD1. CDR3 length equals 17 residues. Trimming cost V 5 bases and J 3 bases; bases outside gene matches: 12. The germline V gene has CDR1 SEHNR and CDR2 FQNEAQ (reference sequence). This CDR3 reads CASSPEQGVGDTGELFF. DNA for the CDR3: TGTGCCAGCAGCCCCGAGCAGGGGGTCGGGGACACCGGGGAGCTGTTTTTT.

This sequence joins TRBV6-1 and TRBJ1-6; the D is unclear. The CDR3 extends over 13 amino acids. The germline gives CDR1 MNHNS, CDR2 SASEGT. Trimming took off 1 base at V and 9 bases at J, with 7 bases between the two ends. Written as DNA, the CDR3 is TGTGCCAGCAGTGAAGTGGGGAGTTCACCCCTCCACTTT. This codes for CASSEVGSSPLHF.

V and J are TRBV5-1 and TRBJ1-6; a possible D gene is TRBD1 (6 bases). V was shortened by 0 bases and J by 6 bases, with 10 bases between the two germline ends. Germline V CDR1 and CDR2: SGHRS, YFSETQ. The CDR3 runs 15 residues. Here the CDR3 DNA reads TGCGCCAGCAGCTTGGCAGGGGAATTTAATTCACCCCTCCACTTT. As protein: CASSLAGEFNSPLHF.

The V gene is TRBV30, the J gene TRBJ1-2; unclear D gene. Trimming cost V 0 bases and J 8 bases, with 10 bases left between them. The V gene's germline CDR1 is GTSNPN and CDR2 SVGIG (reference sequence). The CDR3 contains 12 residues. CDR3 nucleotides: TGTGCCTGGAGTGTACAAAGCTACGGCTACACCTTC. It codes for CAWSVQSYGYTF.

The chain recombines TRBV18 with TRBJ2-2, with a tentative D call TRBD2 (6 bases). Trimming shortened V by 4 bases and J by 1 base, and 7 bases separated the two germline ends. Germline V gene sequence: CDR1 KGHSH, CDR2 LQKENI. This CDR3 has 14 amino acids. This CDR3 is CASSLAENTGELFF. DNA for the CDR3: TGTGCCAGCTCACTAGCGGAGAACACCGGGGAGCTGTTTTTT.

The CDR3 is CASSYRGKNEKLFF. The CDR3 DNA reads TGTGCCAGCAGTTACAGGGGGAAGAATGAAAAACTGTTTTTT. The chain is built from TRBV6-5 and TRBJ1-4; D might be TRBD1 (6 bases). Per the germline V gene, CDR1 is MNHEY and CDR2 is SVGAGI. The V gene lost 2 bases and the J gene lost 5 bases, with 9 bases spanning the gap. The CDR3 has 14 residues.

J is TRBJ1-2 and V is TRBV12-3 or TRBV12-4; D gene unclear. This CDR3 is built from 12 residues. Trimming removed 5 bases at V and 3 bases at J, with 7 bases between. The CDR3 loop reads CASSRQHYGYTF. CDR3 sequence (DNA): TGTGCCAGCAGTAGGCAGCACTATGGCTACACCTTC.

J is TRBJ2-2 and V is TRBV14; D is ambiguous. V lost 2 bases, J lost 1 base, and 8 bases lay in between. Germline-derived CDR1 and CDR2 are SGHDN and FVKESK. The CDR3 is 15 amino acids. Here the CDR3 reads CASSQRPVNTGELFF. For the CDR3, the DNA is TGTGCCAGCAGCCAACGACCCGTGAACACCGGGGAGCTGTTTTTT. The entire variable domain, with the rest obtained from reference TRBV14 and TRBJ2-2, is as follows: EAGVTQFPSHSVIEKGQTVTLRCDPISGHDNLYWYRRVMGKEIKFLLHFVKESKQDESGMPNNRFLAERTGGTYSTLKVQPAELEDSGVYFCASSQRPVNTGELFFGEGSRLTVL.

V usage is TRBV28 and J usage is TRBJ1-6, with TRBD1 matching over 7 bases. The CDR3 length is 16 residues. With V trimmed by 7 bases and J by 4 bases, 10 bases remained unmatched. Germline V gives CDR1 MDHEN, CDR2 SYDVKM. The CDR3 here is CASISPGQTYNSPLHF. DNA for the CDR3: TGTGCCAGCATTTCACCGGGACAGACTTATAATTCACCCCTCCACTTT. Variable domain in full (rest from reference TRBV28 and TRBJ1-6): DVKVTQSSRYLVKRTGEKVFLECVQDMDHENMFWYRQDPGLGLRLIYFSYDVKMKEKGDIPEGYSVSREKKERFSLILESASTNQTSMYLCASISPGQTYNSPLHFGNGTRLTVT.

The chain uses TRBV29-1 and TRBJ1-2, with 8 bases matching TRBD1. CDR1 SQVTM and CDR2 ANQGSEA come from the germline V gene. The trim removed 5 bases at V and 4 bases at J, leaving 3 bases unmatched. The CDR3 covers 12 residues. CDR3 region: CSVRDRSYGYTF. Here the CDR3 DNA reads TGCAGCGTTAGGGACAGGAGCTATGGCTACACCTTC.

In its sample, this clone was seen a few times. This chain uses TRBV30 with TRBJ1-2; D unclear. Germline values: CDR1 GTSNPN, CDR2 SVGIG (reference sequence). Trimming stripped 5 bases from V and 7 bases from J, with 11 bases between. The CDR3 extends over 11 amino acids. In DNA form, the CDR3 reads TGTGCCTGGGCAAGATCGGGTGGCTACACCTTC. Protein product: CAWARSGGYTF. Looking up the rest from reference TRBV30 and TRBJ1-2 gives the full variable domain: SQTIHQWPATLVQPVGSPLSLECTVEGTSNPNLYWYRQAAGRGLQLLFYSVGIGQISSEVPQNLSASRPQDRQFILSSKKLLLSDSGFYLCAWARSGGYTFGSGTRLTVV.

The V gene is TRBV20-1, the J gene TRBJ2-5; D not certain. V dropped 3 bases and J dropped 1 base, with 9 bases sitting between them. Germline CDR1 is DFQATT and CDR2 is SNEGSKA (reference sequence). This CDR3 is 13 amino acids long. Here the CDR3 reads CSASHPGQETQYF. The DNA for the CDR3 is TGCAGTGCTAGTCATCCTGGCCAAGAGACCCAGTACTTC.

The table lists this clone with a count of one. The rearrangement uses TRBV5-6 and TRBJ2-7; a possible D gene is TRBD2 (7 bases). V was shortened by 2 bases and J by 5 bases, with 14 bases between the two germline ends. CDR1 is SGHDT, CDR2 YYEEEE, per germline. CDR3 length: 14 residues. CDR3 loop: CASSLGGGRNEQYF. The CDR3 nucleotides read TGTGCCAGCAGCTTAGGCGGGGGCCGTAACGAGCAGTACTTC.

The V gene is TRBV18, the J gene TRBJ1-1, with D uncertain. This CDR3 has 14 residues. Germline V gene sequence: CDR1 KGHSH, CDR2 LQKENI. The ends were cut back, 3 bases at V and 6 bases at J, with 14 bases in the middle. The CDR3 spells CASSPFSEGSEAFF. CDR3 nucleotides: TGTGCCAGCTCACCGTTTTCGGAGGGCTCTGAAGCTTTCTTT.

The rearrangement links TRBV5-1 to TRBJ1-2, with 9 bases aligning to TRBD1. This CDR3 spans 13 amino acids. V lost 2 bases to trimming and J lost 7 bases; unmatched junction nucleotides: 3. Germline assignment: CDR1 SGHRS and CDR2 YFSETQ. The CDR3 coding sequence is TGCGCCAGCAGCTTAAACAGGGGGCTTGGCTACACCTTC. Translated: CASSLNRGLGYTF.

The chain couples TRBV6-6 to TRBJ2-1; 10 nucleotides match TRBD1. Germline V gene sequence: CDR1 MNHNY, CDR2 SVGAGI (reference sequence). This CDR3 contains 13 residues. The CDR3 coding sequence is TGTGGAAGACAGGGGGCGGTCTACAATGAGCAGTTCTTC. It codes for CGRQGAVYNEQFF.

The chain is built from TRBV6-6 and TRBJ1-5; 8 nucleotides agree with TRBD1. V lost 5 bases, J lost 5 bases, and 11 bases stayed unmatched. This CDR3 contains 16 residues. Germline CDR1 and CDR2: MNHNY and SVGAGI (reference sequence). The CDR3: CASSRLGHRGDQPQHF. The DNA for the CDR3 is TGTGCCAGCAGTCGACTAGGGCACAGGGGGGATCAGCCCCAGCATTTT.